The 10 T cell receptor beta chains below were found in one sample sequenced in a study of cytomegalovirus exposure and HLA in healthy donors. This PCR relied on a set of 60 Vbeta primers and 13 Jbeta primers. Data came from immunoSEQ multiplex PCR; TCRdb stores just in-frame clones and leaves some out. The sample includes about 98,000 clones, under 80% of them seen just once. Material: PBMCs. These receptors came from a male donor in good health and CMV-seronegative.

Here the CDR3 DNA reads TGTGCCAGCAGCCCACAGGGACAGGGAGTAGAGACCCAGTACTTC. Translation gives CASSPQGQGVETQYF. V gene TRBV13 combines with J gene TRBJ2-5; 9 nucleotides align to TRBD1. The CDR3 runs 15 residues. V gave up 5 bases and J gave up 4 bases; unmatched junction bases: 8. Germline-derived CDR1 and CDR2 are PRHDT and FYEKMQ (reference sequence). Full variable domain (missing parts from reference TRBV13 and TRBJ2-5): AAGVIQSPRHLIKEKRETATLKCYPIPRHDTVYWYQQGPGQDPQFLISFYEKMQSDKGSIPDRFSAQQFSDYHSELNMSSLELGDSALYFCASSPQGQGVETQYFGPGTRLLVL.

The chain recombines TRBV27 with TRBJ2-1, with D possibly matching TRBD2 (5 bases). The germline V and J ends were trimmed by 2 bases and 3 bases, with 14 bases remaining between them. Germline lookup yields CDR1 MNHEY and CDR2 SMNVEV (reference sequence). CDR3 length equals 16 residues. CDR3: CASSLNSRVDYNEQFF. The CDR3 nucleotides read TGTGCCAGCAGTTTAAATTCGAGGGTTGACTACAATGAGCAGTTCTTC.

The sample holds a few counts of this clone. The chain joins TRBV7-9 to TRBJ1-5; 12 nucleotides line up with TRBD1. The CDR3 spans 14 residues. CDR1 and CDR2 (germline): SEHNR, FQNEAQ (reference sequence). The J segment lost 15 bases and the V segment lost 5 bases, leaving 11 bases of the junction unmatched. CDR3 protein: CASSDGTGGKIWHF. In DNA, the CDR3 is TGTGCCAGCAGCGATGGGACAGGGGGCAAGATCTGGCATTTT.

This clone was seen a few times. The chain links TRBV27 to TRBJ2-1; TRBD2 agrees at 7 bases. The CDR3 runs 17 residues. The germline V gene has CDR1 MNHEY and CDR2 SMNVEV (reference sequence). Trimming took 5 bases from V and 6 from J; bases not matched to a gene: 16. The CDR3 DNA reads as TGTGCCAGCAGTACACCCCAACTAGCGCGTAGATTCAATGAGCAGTTCTTC. Its protein is CASSTPQLARRFNEQFF.

J is TRBJ1-1 and V is TRBV11-2, with unresolved D. V lost 2 bases, J lost 3 bases, and 13 bases lay in between. Germline V gives CDR1 SGHAT, CDR2 FQNNGV. The CDR3 contains 15 residues. The CDR3 loop reads CASSLRAVSYTEAFF. As DNA, the CDR3 is TGTGCCAGCAGCTTACGCGCGGTCAGTTACACTGAAGCTTTCTTT.

V gene TRBV10-1 combines with J gene TRBJ2-1; unclear D gene. V was shortened by 4 bases and J by 3 bases, with 4 bases between the two germline ends. Germline V gene data show CDR1 as WNHNN and CDR2 as SYGVQD (reference sequence). The CDR3 sequence is 12 residues long. Here the CDR3 DNA reads TGCGCCAGCAGTGGGCTCTACAATGAGCAGTTCTTC. The encoded protein is CASSGLYNEQFF.

The chain has TRBV5-4 and TRBJ1-2; tentative D call: TRBD1 (6 bases). V was cut by 6 bases and J by 8 bases, with 17 bases left in between. The CDR3 runs to 13 residues. Germline loops: CDR1 SGHNT, CDR2 YYREEE (reference sequence). The CDR3 protein is CASTLSRGGGYTF. CDR3 in DNA: TGTGCCAGCACCCTTTCGAGGGGGGGAGGCTACACCTTC.

The chain has TRBV7-3 and TRBJ2-3; 7 bases match TRBD1. J gave up 6 bases and V 0 bases, and 6 bases lay outside the gene matches. The CDR3 length is 15 residues. Germline V gene sequence: CDR1 SGHTA, CDR2 FQGTGA. The chain's CDR3 is CASSLTGKGADTQYF. The CDR3, as DNA: TGTGCCAGCAGCTTAACGGGAAAGGGGGCGGATACGCAGTATTTT.

A single count supports this clone. The CDR3 is CASSLHGAGAVDEQFF. The CDR3 nucleotides read TGTGCCAGCAGCTTGCATGGGGCGGGAGCAGTCGATGAGCAGTTCTTC. V is TRBV7-2 and J is TRBJ2-1; the match to TRBD2 covers 7 bases. Germline V gene sequence: CDR1 SGHTA, CDR2 FQGNSA. The CDR3 covers 16 residues. With V trimmed by 3 bases and J by 8 bases, 13 bases remained unmatched.

The DNA of the CDR3 is TGTGCCAGCAGCTTACTCCCCAGTAGCGGGAGGGCCACAGACTACAATGAGCAGTTCTTC. Translated, it gives CASSLLPSSGRATDYNEQFF. This chain uses TRBV7-3 with TRBJ2-1; the match to TRBD2 covers 11 bases. Germline loops: CDR1 SGHTA, CDR2 FQGTGA. V gave up 2 bases and J gave up 3 bases; unmatched junction bases: 15. This CDR3 region has 20 residues.